This T cell receptor (beta chain) is drawn from a study of shared clonotypes between healthy human individuals. The assay was immunoSEQ multiplex PCR, and TCRdb's table has in-frame clones only and misses some. The top ten clones hold more than 30% of a sample with around 690,000 clones, around 91% of them seen once. Concerning this clone: Its antigen remains unidentified.

Findings and caveats of the study: The small donor group covered limited genetic and exposure diversity.

Sequencing was carried out using memory CD8+ T cells from PBMCs. Subset meaning: CD45RO+ cells pooled with CCR7-negative TemRA cells. This TCR came from a man aged 18 to 30 in good health. Some clones in this sample may be carry-over from other donors' samples.

For the CDR3, the DNA is TGCGCCAGCACCGGGCTATGGACAGCTGCAACTAATGAAAAACTGTTTTTT. Translation: CASTGLWTAATNEKLFF. The chain joins TRBV23-1 to TRBJ1-4; perhaps TRBD1 as D (6 bases). TRBV23-1 is identified as an open reading frame with a role that is uncertain. Trimming pared 7 bases from V and 0 bases from J, leaving 18 bases between. This CDR3 comprises 17 residues.